This paragraph covers one T cell receptor beta chain sequence. The antigen is not known. This sample is drawn from a study of Ad26.COV2.S vaccination and SARS-CoV-2 variants. Across the whole study: The donor was enrolled in the Ad26.COV2.S arm of the COV1001 trial. Whole-study findings and limits: It was reported that spike-specific CD8+ and CD4+ T cell responses were substantially broad after vaccination.

As for treatment: over 15 received Ad26.COV2.S at low or high dose, single or two shots; 5 received placebo; per-sample allocation not given. Samples analyzed were those drawn on day 63 after the first vaccine or placebo injection. The length of the CDR3 is 15 residues. The J segment lost 5 bases and the V segment lost 6 bases, leaving 6 bases of the junction unmatched. CDR1 and CDR2 from the germline V gene are SGHAT and FQNNGV. Assay used: immunoSEQ multiplex PCR; TCRdb lists only in-frame clones, some missing. The table has 250,000 to 300,000 clones, around 87% seen once; the top ten hold approximately 3.4%.

The sequencing here drew on peripheral blood, taken in a trial of Ad26.COV2.S vaccine versus placebo. The TCR was taken from a person between 18 and 60 years old who received the Ad26.COV2.S COVID-19 vaccine or a placebo. The genes are TRBV11-2 and TRBJ2-1; 11 bases align to TRBD2. The CDR3 sequence is CASRGRTSGHNEQFF. The DNA of the CDR3 is TGTGCCAGCAGGGGGCGGACTAGCGGGCACAATGAGCAGTTCTTC.